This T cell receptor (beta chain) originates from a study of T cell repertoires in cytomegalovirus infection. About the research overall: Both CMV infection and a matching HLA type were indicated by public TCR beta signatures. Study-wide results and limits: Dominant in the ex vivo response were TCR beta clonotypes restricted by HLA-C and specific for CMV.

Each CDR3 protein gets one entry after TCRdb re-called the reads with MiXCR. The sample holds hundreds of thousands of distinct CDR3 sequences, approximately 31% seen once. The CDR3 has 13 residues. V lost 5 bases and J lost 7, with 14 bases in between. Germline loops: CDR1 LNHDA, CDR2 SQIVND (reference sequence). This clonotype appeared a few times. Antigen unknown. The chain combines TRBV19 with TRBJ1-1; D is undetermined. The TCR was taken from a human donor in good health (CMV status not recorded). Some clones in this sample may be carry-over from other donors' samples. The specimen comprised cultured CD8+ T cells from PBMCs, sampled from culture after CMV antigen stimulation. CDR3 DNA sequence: TGTGCCAGTAGTGAAGGGCCCTCCTTTGAAGCTTTCTTT. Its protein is CASSEGPSFEAFF.